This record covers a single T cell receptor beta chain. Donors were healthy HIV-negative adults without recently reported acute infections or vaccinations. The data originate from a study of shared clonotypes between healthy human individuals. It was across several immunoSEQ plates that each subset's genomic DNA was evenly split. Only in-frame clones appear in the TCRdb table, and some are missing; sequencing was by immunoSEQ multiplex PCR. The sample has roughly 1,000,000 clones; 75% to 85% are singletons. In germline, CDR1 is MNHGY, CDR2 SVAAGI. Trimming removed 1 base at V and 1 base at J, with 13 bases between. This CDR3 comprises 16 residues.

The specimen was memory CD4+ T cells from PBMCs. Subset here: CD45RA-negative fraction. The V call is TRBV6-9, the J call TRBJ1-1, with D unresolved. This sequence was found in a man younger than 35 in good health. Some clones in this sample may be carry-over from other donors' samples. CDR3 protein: CASSYLKRHRNTEAFF. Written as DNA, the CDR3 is TGTGCCAGCAGTTATTTAAAGCGACATAGGAACACTGAAGCTTTCTTT.